This T cell receptor beta chain was profiled in a study of blood T cell repertoires in COVID-19. Study processing details: Nucleated cell number was recorded as an estimate derived from reference gene primer amplification. Sequencing used immunoSEQ multiplex PCR; TCRdb keeps in-frame clones, though not all of them. V and J calls and clone size are given by that table; D and trimming were obtained from the DNA. The table has roughly 400,000 clones, approximately 89% seen once. Germline CDR1 is SGHTA and CDR2 is FQGTGA. CDR3 length: 14 amino acids. Trimming took off 0 bases at V and 5 bases at J, with 10 bases between the two ends.

This chain uses TRBV7-3 with TRBJ1-1; D remains ambiguous. The specimen was PBMCs or T cells enriched from blood (not recorded which). The source of this sequence is a middle-aged woman who had been exposed to COVID-19. The CDR3 bases are TGTGCCAGCAGCTTAACCACGGGAGGTACTGAAGCTTTCTTT. It encodes CASSLTTGGTEAFF.